A single sample gave rise to the 22 T cell receptor beta chains below, sequenced in a study of molecular identifiers for immune sequencing clone quantification. TCRdb independently ran MiXCR on the PCR reads; one entry per CDR3 protein. Among 88,000 or so distinct CDR3 sequences listed, roughly a fifth were seen once. Sequencing input: naive CD8+ T cells from blood, with Jurkat cell RNA spiked in. Subset given: FACS-sorted CD8+CD4-CCR7+CD45RA+ naive T cells. These TCRs come from a human donor in good health. Some libraries in this study had Jurkat cell RNA spiked in.

The chain has TRBV7-2 and TRBJ2-7; possibly TRBD1 or TRBD2 for D (8 bases each). Per the germline V gene, CDR1 is SGHTA and CDR2 is FQGNSA. This CDR3 has 15 residues. V shed 5 bases and J shed 3 bases, with 17 bases lying between them. The CDR3 bases are TGTGCCAGCAGCGAATGGACAGGGACTAGCTACGAGCAGTACTTC. Translating gives CASSEWTGTSYEQYF.

This clonotype appeared many times. The J gene is TRBJ2-5, the V gene TRBV21-1; TRBD2 reflects the table's D call only, with no check against the DNA. TRBV21-1 has pseudogene status. The CDR3 length is 14 residues. This chain's CDR3 is CASSKEAEEETQYF. The CDR3 nucleotides are TGTGCCAGCAGCAAGGAAGCGGAAGAAGAGACCCAGTACTTC.

This clonotype was counted many times. The chain couples TRBV11-2 to TRBJ2-3; TRBD2 might be the D (5 bases). V was shortened by 3 bases and J by 4 bases, with 20 bases between the two germline ends. The CDR3 runs to 17 residues. CDR1 is SGHAT, CDR2 FQNNGV, per germline. For the CDR3, the DNA is TGTGCCAGCAGCTTGGAAGGAGGACTCCCATTAGCAGATACGCAGTATTTT. It translates to CASSLEGGLPLADTQYF.

This clonotype was seen a few times. The gene calls are TRBV9 and TRBJ1-1; no definite D call. Germline assignment: CDR1 SGDLS and CDR2 YYNGEE. The CDR3 totals 13 residues. V was clipped by 0 bases and J by 5 bases, with 8 bases between them. CDR3 sequence reads: CASSVGSGTEAFF. CDR3 nucleotide sequence: TGTGCCAGCAGCGTAGGGTCGGGAACTGAAGCTTTCTTT.

With regard to this clonotype: This may come from a read error, since a much larger clone is one base off. The J gene is TRBJ2-7, the V gene TRBV30; D perhaps matches TRBD1 (5 bases). CDR3 size: 13 residues. Germline CDR1 GTSNPN, CDR2 SVGIG (reference sequence). This CDR3 reads CAWSEGWAYAQYF. The CDR3, as DNA: TGTGCCTGGAGTGAGGGGTGGGCCTACGCGCAGTACTTC.

V gene TRBV6-6 combines with J gene TRBJ2-7; 7 bases are a match to TRBD1. This CDR3 is built from 14 residues. The V gene's germline CDR1 is MNHNY and CDR2 SVGAGI (reference sequence). V shed 4 bases and J 3 bases; nucleotides not matched to a gene: 6. The CDR3 sequence: CASSSGAGGYEQYF. CDR3 coding DNA: TGTGCCAGCAGTTCCGGGGCAGGGGGCTACGAGCAGTACTTC.

Note on this clonotype: An end of the junction does not agree with germline; a read error may underlie this. The CDR3 region has the DNA TGTGCCGGTAGTATTAAGGGGGGGTCGCCCACAGATACGCAGTATTTT. Its protein product is CAGSIKGGSPTDTQYF. The chain combines TRBV19 with TRBJ2-3; a possible D gene is TRBD2 (7 bases). Germline CDR1 is LNHDA and CDR2 is SQIVND (reference sequence). The CDR3 sequence is 16 residues long.

This clonotype was seen once. The J gene is TRBJ1-1, the V gene TRBV19, with D unresolved. V lost 3 bases and J 3 bases, leaving 11 bases between the germline ends. The germline V gene encodes CDR1 LNHDA and CDR2 SQIVND (reference sequence). This CDR3 region has 14 residues. The CDR3 nucleotides read TGTGCCAGTAGTATCGGTTTTGGGGACACTGAAGCTTTCTTT. Translated, it gives CASSIGFGDTEAFF. Full variable domain (rest looked up from reference TRBV19 and TRBJ1-1): DGGITQSPKYLFRKEGQNVTLSCEQNLNHDAMYWYRQDPGQGLRLIYYSQIVNDFQKGDIAEGYSVSREKKESFPLTVTSAQKNPTAFYLCASSIGFGDTEAFFGQGTRLTVV.

This clonotype has a handful of counts. V and J are TRBV7-9 and TRBJ2-3; 7 bases match TRBD2. Per germline, CDR1 SEHNR and CDR2 FQNEAQ (reference sequence). J was trimmed by 0 bases and V by 1 base; bases with no gene match: 7. The length of the CDR3 is 17 residues. The CDR3 sequence is CASSLEGLADSTDTQYF. Written as DNA, the CDR3 is TGTGCCAGCAGCTTAGAGGGGCTAGCGGATAGCACAGATACGCAGTATTTT.

This clonotype was counted many times. This chain links TRBV4-1 with TRBJ1-1; possible D gene TRBD1, 5 bases. Looked up from germline, CDR1 is MGHRA and CDR2 is YSYEKL. V shed 1 base and J shed 2 bases, with 11 bases lying between them. This CDR3 spans 15 amino acids. CDR3 sequence reads: CASSQGWGGNTEAFF. The DNA of the CDR3 is TGCGCCAGCAGCCAAGGTTGGGGCGGAAACACTGAAGCTTTCTTT.

As regards this clonotype: This may come from a read error, since a much larger clone is one base off. The chain employs TRBV5-6 and TRBJ2-7, with D perhaps TRBD2 (6 bases). The germline CDR1 and CDR2 sequences are SGHDT and YYEEEE. The CDR3 is 15 amino acids. The CDR3 DNA sequence: TGTGCCAGCAGCTCCGCGGACTACACTAGCTACGGGCAGTACTTC. This sequence encodes CASSSADYTSYGQYF.

The rearrangement joins TRBV7-9 to TRBJ1-2; D is undetermined. Deletions cut 4 bases from V and 4 bases from J, with 16 bases between. The CDR3 covers 15 residues. The germline V gene encodes CDR1 SEHNR and CDR2 FQNEAQ (reference sequence). The CDR3 protein is CASSSSRGYSYGYTF. Written as DNA, the CDR3 is TGTGCCAGCAGCTCTTCCCGGGGTTATAGCTATGGCTACACCTTC.

This clonotype was seen many times. The V gene is TRBV4-3, the J gene TRBJ2-1; 7 bases are a match to TRBD1. This CDR3 contains 18 residues. V was pared by 1 base and J by 0 bases, with 9 bases of the junction left unmatched. CDR1 is LGHNA, CDR2 YSLEER, per germline. The CDR3 loop reads CASSQGTVQGSSYNEQFF. DNA for the CDR3: TGCGCCAGCAGCCAAGGAACGGTACAGGGGAGCTCCTACAATGAGCAGTTCTTC.

This clonotype has at least ten counts. This chain connects TRBV6-2 or TRBV6-3 to TRBJ2-4; either TRBD1 or TRBD2 may supply D (5 bases each). Trimming pared 5 bases from V and 8 bases from J, leaving 16 bases between. Germline CDR1 is MNHEY and CDR2 is SVGEGT. CDR3 length equals 14 residues. CDR3 sequence reads: CASSRDLARDIQYF. The CDR3 bases are TGTGCCAGCAGTCGGGACCTTGCTAGGGACATTCAGTACTTC.

In the case of this clonotype: One end of the junction varies from germline; a read error may be responsible. V is TRBV9 and J is TRBJ2-3, with 7 bases identical to TRBD2. The germline V gene has CDR1 SGDLS and CDR2 YYNGEE. This CDR3 is 15 amino acids long. The CDR3 DNA reads as TGTACCAGCAGCTTCACTAGCGTGAAAACAGATACGCAGTATTTT. Residues: CTSSFTSVKTDTQYF.

In this sample, this clonotype turned up many times. The chain carries TRBV5-6 and TRBJ2-3; tentatively, D is TRBD1 or TRBD2 (6 bases each). The V and J ends lost 4 bases and 3 bases respectively, with 18 bases between them. The CDR3 sequence is 16 residues long. Germline CDR1 is SGHDT and CDR2 is YYEEEE. The CDR3 region is CASSPVSGAGTDTQYF. The CDR3 DNA reads TGTGCCAGCAGCCCCGTGTCGGGGGCAGGTACAGATACGCAGTATTTT. Supplemented by reference TRBV5-6 and TRBJ2-3, the full variable domain reads DAGVTQSPTHLIKTRGQQVTLRCSPKSGHDTVSWYQQALGQGPQFIFQYYEEEERQRGNFPDRFSGHQFPNYSSELNVNALLLGDSALYLCASSPVSGAGTDTQYFGPGTRLTVL.

With respect to this clonotype: This may stem from a read error, because a much larger clone lies one nucleotide away. The rearrangement uses TRBV6-5 and TRBJ2-7; D remains unclear. The CDR3 sequence is 14 residues long. CDR1 and CDR2 (germline): MNHEY, SVGAGI. Trimming cost V 5 bases and J 5 bases, with 16 bases left between them. The CDR3 here is CASSLFFGTDEQYF. CDR3 sequence (DNA): TGTGCCAGCAGTCTCTTTTTCGGAACGGACGAGCAGTACTTC.

At least ten counts were recorded for this clonotype. The chain couples TRBV30 to TRBJ2-1; 7 bases are shared with TRBD2. The CDR3 length is 10 residues. CDR1 and CDR2 (germline): GTSNPN, SVGIG (reference sequence). The CDR3 nucleotides read TGTGCGGTGAGCGGGACGGAGCAGTTCTTC. Protein: CAVSGTEQFF. The whole variable domain, remainder taken from reference TRBV30 and TRBJ2-1, is SQTIHQWPATLVQPVGSPLSLECTVEGTSNPNLYWYRQAAGRGLQLLFYSVGIGQISSEVPQNLSASRPQDRQFILSSKKLLLSDSGFYLCAVSGTEQFFGPGTRLTVL.

The chain combines TRBV6-5 with TRBJ1-4, with D perhaps matching TRBD1 (6 bases). This CDR3 comprises 15 residues. Trimming took 3 bases from V and 8 from J, leaving 16 bases between them. Germline V gene data show CDR1 as MNHEY and CDR2 as SVGAGI. Here the CDR3 reads CASSYGEGVGEKLFF. The CDR3 DNA is TGTGCCAGCAGTTATGGGGAGGGGGTCGGCGAAAAACTGTTTTTT.

This chain joins TRBV6-5 and TRBJ2-6, with TRBD2 matching 10 bases. With V trimmed by 6 bases and J by 0 bases, 8 bases remained unmatched. CDR1 and CDR2 (germline): MNHEY, SVGAGI. There are 18 residues in the CDR3. The CDR3 bases are TGTGCCAGCAGATTACTAGCGGGACCCCCCTCTGGGGCCAACGTCCTGACTTTC. Translated, it gives CASRLLAGPPSGANVLTF.

Ten or more counts support this clonotype. The chain combines TRBV11-3 with TRBJ2-3, with a weak D call TRBD1 (5 bases). The CDR3 contains 14 residues. CDR1 SGHNT and CDR2 YENEEA come from the germline V gene. With 8 bases removed from V and 3 bases from J, the gap between germline ends came to 15 bases. The CDR3 coding sequence is TGTGCCAGCGCCCTGTGGGGCTCAACAGATACGCAGTATTTT. Its translation is CASALWGSTDTQYF. The full variable domain, with the rest looked up from reference TRBV11-3 and TRBJ2-3, is EAGVVQSPRYKIIEKKQPVAFWCNPISGHNTLYWYLQNLGQGPELLIRYENEEAVDDSQLPKDRFSAERLKGVDSTLKIQPAELGDSAVYLCASALWGSTDTQYFGPGTRLTVL.

The table lists this clonotype with a few counts. The J gene is TRBJ2-2, the V gene TRBV28; D could derive from TRBD1 or TRBD2 (5 bases each). V dropped 1 base and J dropped 4 bases, with 13 bases sitting between them. The germline CDR1 and CDR2 sequences are MDHEN and SYDVKM. The CDR3 runs to 16 residues. Here the CDR3 DNA reads TGTGCCAGCAGTTTATATCCGGGACGGGGCACCGGGGAGCTGTTTTTT. Translation: CASSLYPGRGTGELFF.